This TCR beta chain was sequenced for a study of cytotoxic CD8 clonotypes in ibrutinib-treated CLL. Study in general: A mean of around 250,000 productive templates and approximately 90,000 productive rearrangements was obtained per sample.

TCRdb keeps only in-frame clones here, not all; method: immunoSEQ multiplex PCR. Of about 130,000 clones listed, around 84% are singletons. The table lists this clone with a count of one. Looked up from germline, CDR1 is SGDLS and CDR2 is YYNGEE. V lost 3 bases and J lost 7, with 10 bases in between. CDR3 length: 13 amino acids. The chain joins TRBV9 to TRBJ1-4; the D gene is possibly TRBD1 (5 bases). This specimen was PBMCs, taken after 24 months of ibrutinib treatment. The sequence derives from a human donor with chronic lymphocytic leukemia. CDR3 bases: TGTGCCAGCAGCGCAGGGAGGGGTGAAAAACTGTTTTTT. It translates to CASSAGRGEKLFF.